Below, 12 T cell receptor beta chains from the same sample are listed, as sequenced in a study of identical twins. Each CDR3 protein is one row after TCRdb ran MiXCR on the 5' RACE reads. The sample includes 1.5 million to 2 million distinct CDR3 sequences, 32% of them seen just once. The sample comprised cord blood. The receptors derive from a newborn girl in good health.

This clonotype was observed a handful of times. The rearrangement links TRBV20-1 to TRBJ2-3; 9 nucleotides agree with TRBD2. The V gene end was trimmed by 7 bases and the J gene end by 0 bases; junction bases not matched to a gene: 8. Germline CDR1 is DFQATT and CDR2 is SNEGSKA (reference sequence). The CDR3 has 15 amino acids. The CDR3 is CSGLAGSSSTDTQYF. As DNA, the CDR3 is TGCAGTGGGCTAGCGGGGTCTTCTAGCACAGATACGCAGTATTTT.

The CDR3 nucleotides are TGCAGTGCCCTACACCGAGCTAATGAAAAACTGTTTTTT. Translation gives CSALHRANEKLFF. The chain uses TRBV20-1 and TRBJ1-4, with unresolved D. The CDR3 consists of 13 residues. Trimming pared 6 bases from V and 3 bases from J, leaving 11 bases between. The germline V gene has CDR1 DFQATT and CDR2 SNEGSKA (reference sequence).

The chain employs TRBV7-6 and TRBJ2-3; the D is unclear. CDR3 length: 12 amino acids. Trimming cost V 5 bases and J 5 bases, with 8 bases left between them. Germline loops: CDR1 SGHVS, CDR2 FNYEAQ. CDR3 in amino acids: CASSTNLDTQYF. The CDR3 DNA sequence: TGTGCCAGCAGCACGAACTTAGATACGCAGTATTTT. Together with reference TRBV7-6 and TRBJ2-3, the CDR3 gives the full variable domain: GAGVSQSPRYKVTKRGQDVALRCDPISGHVSLYWYRQALGQGPEFLTYFNYEAQQDKSGLPNDRFSAERPEGSISTLTIQRTEQRDSAMYRCASSTNLDTQYFGPGTRLTVL.

The gene calls are TRBV7-2 and TRBJ2-7, with 7 bases identical to TRBD2. The J call may be faulty, since TRBJ2-5 better matches the DNA end. Germline values: CDR1 SGHTA, CDR2 FQGNSA. CDR3 length: 14 amino acids. This CDR3 reads CASSSGLVEETQYF. The DNA for the CDR3 is TGTGCCAGCAGCTCCGGACTAGTGGAGGAGACCCAGTACTTC.

CDR3 sequence: CASSYSVGRGALNQPQHF. CDR3 sequence (DNA): TGTGCCAGCAGTTACTCCGTCGGTCGTGGGGCCCTCAATCAGCCCCAGCATTTT. V usage is TRBV6-5 and J usage is TRBJ1-5, with D possibly being TRBD1 (5 bases). Trimming shortened V by 0 bases and J by 3 bases, and 18 bases separated the two germline ends. CDR3 size: 18 residues. From germline, CDR1 is MNHEY and CDR2 SVGAGI.

CDR3 nucleotides: TGCGCCAGCAGCTTGCTGACAGGGTCAACCACTGAAGCTTTCTTT. As protein: CASSLLTGSTTEAFF. This rearrangement joins TRBV5-1 to TRBJ1-1; 7 bases align to TRBD1. The CDR3 is 15 residues long. The V gene end was trimmed by 1 base and the J gene end by 4 bases; junction bases not matched to a gene: 7. Germline CDR1 reads SGHRS; CDR2 reads YFSETQ.

V and J are TRBV7-2 and TRBJ2-7; D unclear. V was shortened by 5 bases and J by 7 bases, with 12 bases between the two germline ends. Germline CDR1 and CDR2: SGHTA and FQGNSA. The CDR3 has 12 amino acids. The CDR3 reads CASSPGGFEQYF. Written as DNA, the CDR3 is TGTGCCAGCAGCCCGGGTGGGTTTGAGCAGTACTTC.

The chain uses TRBV20-1 and TRBJ2-7; the D call may be TRBD1 or TRBD2 (6 bases each). V lost 3 bases and J lost 7, with 19 bases in between. This CDR3 is built from 14 residues. Germline-derived CDR1 and CDR2 are DFQATT and SNEGSKA (reference sequence). The CDR3 DNA reads TGCAGTGCTAGTAGGGGGGCCTCCTACAATGAGCAGTACTTC. It codes for CSASRGASYNEQYF.

This clonotype has only a few counts. CDR3 DNA: TGTGCCAGCAGTGAAGGAGAAACAGTCGAGTTCTTC. Its protein product is CASSEGETVEFF. J is TRBJ2-1 and V is TRBV6-1; D gene uncertain. CDR1 MNHNS and CDR2 SASEGT come from the germline V gene. V lost 1 base, J lost 14 bases, and 12 bases lay in between. This CDR3 has 12 amino acids.

This clonotype was seen a single time. V usage is TRBV7-9 and J usage is TRBJ2-7; D is uncertain. The CDR3 is made up of 14 amino acids. Trimming removed 1 base from V and 2 bases from J, with 9 bases in between. Germline CDR1 is SEHNR and CDR2 is FQNEAQ (reference sequence). Here the CDR3 reads CASSLEAVAYEQYF. In DNA, the CDR3 is TGTGCCAGCAGCTTAGAGGCAGTGGCCTACGAGCAGTACTTC. The full variable domain, in which reference TRBV7-9 and TRBJ2-7 provide the parts outside the CDR3, is DTGVSQNPRHKITKRGQNVTFRCDPISEHNRLYWYRQTLGQGPEFLTYFQNEAQLEKSRLLSDRFSAERPKGSFSTLEIQRTEQGDSAMYLCASSLEAVAYEQYFGPGTRLTVT.

V and J are TRBV12-5 and TRBJ2-7, with unresolved D. V was trimmed by 1 base and J by 7 bases, leaving 17 bases between them. Looked up from germline, CDR1 is LGHNT and CDR2 is FRNRAP. CDR3 length: 15 residues. This chain's CDR3 is CASGLGLSSYNEQYF. Here the CDR3 DNA reads TGTGCTAGTGGTTTGGGGTTATCCTCTTACAATGAGCAGTACTTC.

The CDR3 region has the DNA TGTGCCAGCACCCGGGACAGGGCCGATTCACCCCTCCACTTT. Its protein product is CASTRDRADSPLHF. The rearrangement uses TRBV12-3 or TRBV12-4 and TRBJ1-6, with 9 positions matching TRBD1. The CDR3 spans 14 residues. V gave up 7 bases and J gave up 8 bases; unmatched junction bases: 6.